One sample yielded the 4 T cell receptor beta chains listed below, sequenced in a study of T cells in localized non-small cell lung cancer. Here immunoSEQ multiplex PCR was the method, and the copy in TCRdb shows in-frame clones only, minus some. The sample yields around 92,000 clones, roughly 91% seen once. This sample comprised PBMCs, obtained before any cancer treatment. The receptors come from a woman aged 40-70 years with stage II squamous cell lung carcinoma.

The chain employs TRBV11-2 and TRBJ1-1, with D hard to call. The V end was cut by 5 bases, the J end by 0 bases, with 7 bases between. The CDR3 is 13 amino acids. CDR1 and CDR2 (germline): SGHAT, FQNNGV. CDR3 DNA: TGTGCCAGCAGCCCCGTAATGAACACTGAAGCTTTCTTT. Translation gives CASSPVMNTEAFF.

This rearrangement joins TRBV7-2 to TRBJ1-6, with 9 bases that match TRBD1. Germline V CDR1 and CDR2: SGHTA, FQGNSA. The CDR3 is 16 amino acids. Trimming removed 4 bases from V and 5 bases from J; junction bases left unmatched: 6. The CDR3 here is CASSSPGQGDNSPLHF. In DNA form, the CDR3 reads TGTGCCAGCAGCTCACCGGGACAGGGAGATAATTCACCCCTCCACTTT.

The rearrangement links TRBV29-1 to TRBJ1-2; D ambiguous. The CDR3 totals 15 residues. Germline lookup yields CDR1 SQVTM and CDR2 ANQGSEA. The germline V and J ends were trimmed by 3 bases and 4 bases, with 18 bases remaining between them. The CDR3 DNA follows: TGCAGCGTTGACGATCTAGGGAGGGTTAGCTATGGCTACACCTTC. Translating it yields CSVDDLGRVSYGYTF.

The rearrangement uses TRBV6-1 and TRBJ2-7, with D possibly TRBD1 on 6 matching bases. The CDR3 consists of 14 residues. The V gene's germline CDR1 is MNHNS and CDR2 SASEGT. Trimming took off 0 bases at V and 3 bases at J, with 9 bases between the two ends. CDR3: CASSEAGAGYEQYF. The CDR3, as DNA: TGTGCCAGCAGTGAAGCGGGGGCTGGCTACGAGCAGTACTTC.